One sample yielded the 24 T cell receptor beta chains listed below, sequenced in a study of CD4 T cells in relation to SARS-CoV-2 and coronaviruses. Unexposed donor CD4+ T cells date from about 2011-2019, before the COVID-19 pandemic. CD4+ T cells were isolated from the cells after 10 days of culture. Sequencing used immunoSEQ multiplex PCR; TCRdb keeps in-frame clones, though not all of them. Of about 19,000 clones detected, approximately 75% appear once; the ten largest clones hold 25% to 30%. No antigen has been assigned to these receptors. Material: CD4+ T cells from PBMCs, cultured in vitro. These receptors all come from a human donor in good health.

This chain connects TRBV12-3 or TRBV12-4 to TRBJ2-5, with D hard to call. The CDR3 sequence is 13 residues long. Trimming stripped 3 bases from V and 9 bases from J, with 14 bases between. CDR3 amino acids: CASSFVQDKAQYF. In DNA form, the CDR3 reads TGTGCCAGCAGTTTCGTCCAAGACAAGGCCCAGTACTTC.

The chain is built from TRBV19 and TRBJ1-1; TRBD1 aligns across 7 bases. The ends lost 5 bases at V and 6 bases at J; junction bases unmatched: 9. The CDR3 totals 14 residues. Looked up from germline, CDR1 is LNHDA and CDR2 is SQIVND (reference sequence). The CDR3 DNA is TGTGCCAGTAGTGTATCACAGGGGTCCCCTGAAGCTTTCTTT. This gives the protein CASSVSQGSPEAFF.

The CDR3 DNA reads as TGTGCTAGTGGTTTGGAAGGGAGGCACCAGCCCCAGCATTTT. This codes for CASGLEGRHQPQHF. This chain uses TRBV12-5 with TRBJ1-5; D remains unclear. The CDR3 length is 14 residues. Per the germline V gene, CDR1 is LGHNT and CDR2 is FRNRAP. With 1 base removed from V and 7 bases from J, the gap between germline ends came to 11 bases.

V usage is TRBV11-2 and J usage is TRBJ1-1; D gene ambiguous. This CDR3 comprises 18 residues. CDR1 is SGHAT, CDR2 FQNNGV, per germline. The V end lost 0 bases, the J end lost 6 bases, and 23 bases lay between the germline ends. The CDR3: CASSLDQWRSTVRAEAFF. The CDR3 DNA follows: TGTGCCAGCAGCTTAGATCAGTGGAGGTCGACTGTTCGCGCTGAAGCTTTCTTT.

J is TRBJ1-3 and V is TRBV11-3; D is uncertain. Germline V CDR1 and CDR2: SGHNT, YENEEA. V was shortened by 1 base and J by 0 bases, with 7 bases between the two germline ends. This CDR3 region has 15 residues. For the CDR3, the DNA is TGTGCCAGCAGCTTAGGAAGCACCTCTGGAAACACCATATATTTT. Protein: CASSLGSTSGNTIYF.

This clone was counted between two and nine times. The chain combines TRBV2 with TRBJ1-6; D remains ambiguous. CDR1 and CDR2 (germline): SNHLY, FYNNEI. The CDR3 covers 12 residues. With 8 bases removed from V and 7 bases from J, the gap between germline ends came to 9 bases. This chain's CDR3 is CASGRLNSPLHF. The CDR3 DNA reads as TGTGCCAGCGGCAGGCTAAATTCACCCCTCCACTTT.

The chain employs TRBV2 and TRBJ2-5; 7 positions agree with TRBD1. J gave up 4 bases and V 7 bases, and 12 bases lay outside the gene matches. There are 15 residues in the CDR3. Germline CDR1 reads SNHLY; CDR2 reads FYNNEI. DNA of the CDR3: TGTGCCAGCATTACACAGGGGATTGAATCAGAGACCCAGTACTTC. Translated, it gives CASITQGIESETQYF. Complete variable domain (other parts from reference TRBV2 and TRBJ2-5): EPEVTQTPSHQVTQMGQEVILRCVPISNHLYFYWYRQILGQKVEFLVSFYNNEISEKSEIFDDQFSVERPDGSNFTLKIRSTKLEDSAMYFCASITQGIESETQYFGPGTRLLVL.

This chain links TRBV18 with TRBJ2-1, with 8 positions matching TRBD2. CDR1 and CDR2 from the germline V gene are KGHSH and LQKENI. The CDR3 spans 15 residues. J gave up 7 bases and V 2 bases, and 7 bases lay outside the gene matches. CDR3 amino acids: CASSPWVAGRNEQFF. The CDR3 coding sequence is TGTGCCAGCTCACCATGGGTAGCGGGAAGGAATGAGCAGTTCTTC.

The gene calls are TRBV11-1 and TRBJ1-2; D gene ambiguous. This CDR3 is built from 14 residues. The V and J ends lost 2 bases and 0 bases respectively, with 7 bases between them. Germline V gene data show CDR1 as SGHAT and CDR2 as FQDESV (reference sequence). The CDR3 region is CASSLTRTNYGYTF. CDR3 DNA sequence: TGTGCCAGCAGCTTAACCCGTACTAACTATGGCTACACCTTC.

CDR3 sequence: CASRKPSGGNYEQYF. The CDR3 DNA reads as TGTGCCAGCAGAAAACCTAGCGGGGGGAACTACGAGCAGTACTTC. The chain uses TRBV6-5 and TRBJ2-7, with 11 bases aligning to TRBD2. Germline assignment: CDR1 MNHEY and CDR2 SVGAGI. This CDR3 is built from 15 residues. V lost 6 bases, J lost 3 bases, and 7 bases stayed unmatched.

Regarding this clone: The junction departs from the called germline gene at one end, perhaps through a read error. The chain couples TRBV7-2 to TRBJ2-3, with 9 bases that match TRBD1. This CDR3 is built from 15 residues. CDR1 and CDR2 (germline): SGHTA, FQGNSA. CDR3 amino acids: CASGFDRGLSDTQYF. The CDR3 DNA follows: TGTGCCAGCGGCTTCGACAGGGGGTTATCCGATACGCAGTATTTT.

The rearrangement links TRBV6-6 to TRBJ1-3; D ambiguous. V was shortened by 6 bases and J by 9 bases, with 9 bases between the two germline ends. The germline V gene encodes CDR1 MNHNY and CDR2 SVGAGI (reference sequence). This CDR3 spans 11 amino acids. The CDR3 reads CASSPEITIYF. CDR3 in DNA: TGTGCCAGCAGCCCGGAGATCACCATATATTTT.

The V call is TRBV5-5, the J call TRBJ2-5, with D unresolved. In germline, CDR1 is SGHKS, CDR2 YYEKEE (reference sequence). The CDR3 has 13 residues. Between the trimmed V and J ends, which lost 0 bases and 5 bases, there was a span of 8 bases. In DNA, the CDR3 is TGTGCCAGCAGCTTGGGCCATACGGAGACCCAGTACTTC. Translating it yields CASSLGHTETQYF.

The sample holds a few counts of this clone. DNA for the CDR3: TGTGCCAGCAGCCAAGACAGGAGCACTGAAGCTTTCTTT. Translated, it gives CASSQDRSTEAFF. The rearrangement links TRBV4-2 to TRBJ1-1; D ambiguous. From germline, CDR1 is LGHNA and CDR2 YNFKEQ. The CDR3 covers 13 residues. Trimming stripped 0 bases from V and 4 bases from J, with 6 bases between.

The CDR3 coding sequence is TGTGCCAGCAGTCTTACAGGGGGCAGGGTCACTGAAGCTTTCTTT. Protein product: CASSLTGGRVTEAFF. The rearrangement links TRBV27 to TRBJ1-1; TRBD1 matches at 9 bases. The CDR3 sequence is 15 residues long. After removal of 5 bases from V and 4 bases from J, the junction contained 8 bases not matched to a gene. Germline assignment: CDR1 MNHEY and CDR2 SMNVEV (reference sequence).

The rearrangement joins TRBV10-3 to TRBJ1-1; D unclear. V lost 11 bases and J lost 6, with 19 bases in between. The germline V gene has CDR1 ENHRY and CDR2 SYGVKD. The CDR3 is made up of 13 amino acids. CDR3 loop: CALRSLSLSEAFF. The CDR3 DNA reads as TGTGCCCTTAGATCCCTTTCCTTATCTGAAGCTTTCTTT.

In its sample, this clone was seen once. The rearrangement uses TRBV4-1 and TRBJ2-6, with unresolved D. The CDR3 length is 17 residues. CDR1 is MGHRA and CDR2 is YSYEKL in the germline V gene. Between the trimmed V and J ends, which lost 8 bases and 0 bases, there was a span of 17 bases. CDR3 DNA: TGCGCCAGCTCCGCTATGACACGCTCCTCTGGGGCCAACGTCCTGACTTTC. This sequence encodes CASSAMTRSSGANVLTF.

The chain uses TRBV3-1 (or the pseudogene TRBV3-2) and TRBJ2-1; 14 bases are a match to TRBD2. Germline-derived CDR1 and CDR2 are LGHDT and YNNKEL (reference sequence). V shed 4 bases and J 2 bases; nucleotides not matched to a gene: 1. This CDR3 has 16 amino acids. The CDR3 DNA is TGTGCCAGCAGCCGACTAGCGGGAGGGACCTACAATGAGCAGTTCTTC. It encodes CASSRLAGGTYNEQFF.

This clone occurred once. The rearrangement links TRBV28 to TRBJ1-4, with D uncertain. CDR3 length: 14 amino acids. Germline lookup yields CDR1 MDHEN and CDR2 SYDVKM. Trimming shortened V by 3 bases and J by 4 bases, and 9 bases separated the two germline ends. The CDR3 region has the DNA TGTGCCAGCAGTTTGAAGGGTTTTAATGAAAAACTGTTTTTT. It encodes CASSLKGFNEKLFF.

V gene TRBV5-1 combines with J gene TRBJ2-5; the D gene could be TRBD1 or TRBD2 (6 bases each). Trimming left V 5 bases short and J 5 bases short, with 19 bases between. There are 15 residues in the CDR3. Looked up from germline, CDR1 is SGHRS and CDR2 is YFSETQ. The chain's CDR3 is CASSQSRGVSETQYF. In DNA form, the CDR3 reads TGCGCCAGCAGTCAATCTAGGGGGGTTTCGGAGACCCAGTACTTC. Using reference TRBV5-1 and TRBJ2-5 for the parts outside the CDR3, the full variable domain is KAGVTQTPRYLIKTRGQQVTLSCSPISGHRSVSWYQQTPGQGLQFLFEYFSETQRNKGNFPGRFSGRQFSNSRSEMNVSTLELGDSALYLCASSQSRGVSETQYFGPGTRLLVL.

There are a few counts of this clone. J is TRBJ2-5 and V is TRBV9; no firm D call. The V and J ends lost 0 bases and 5 bases respectively, with 14 bases between them. Germline V CDR1 and CDR2: SGDLS, YYNGEE. This CDR3 is 15 amino acids long. The chain's CDR3 is CASSVAGGPRETQYF. The DNA for the CDR3 is TGTGCCAGCAGCGTAGCGGGTGGGCCCAGGGAGACCCAGTACTTC. The whole variable domain, filled in from reference TRBV9 and TRBJ2-5, reads DSGVTQTPKHLITATGQRVTLRCSPRSGDLSVYWYQQSLDQGLQFLIQYYNGEERAKGNILERFSAQQFPDLHSELNLSSLELGDSALYFCASSVAGGPRETQYFGPGTRLLVL.

The chain employs TRBV24-1 and TRBJ2-1; TRBD2 matches at 13 bases. From germline, CDR1 is KGHDR and CDR2 SFDVKD. V lost 7 bases, J lost 7 bases, and 9 bases stayed unmatched. The CDR3 is 16 residues long. The CDR3 nucleotides read TGTGCCACCAGGGCCCGGGGACTAGCGGGGAAGAATGAGCAGTTCTTC. Translating it yields CATRARGLAGKNEQFF.

V usage is TRBV5-8 and J usage is TRBJ1-1; D may be TRBD1 (6 bases). V dropped 0 bases and J dropped 5 bases, with 17 bases sitting between them. The germline V gene has CDR1 SGHTS and CDR2 YDEGEE. The CDR3 is 16 amino acids. Written as DNA, the CDR3 is TGTGCCAGCAGCTTGGTTGCAGGGGTGGGTATTACTGAAGCTTTCTTT. Translated, it gives CASSLVAGVGITEAFF.

The chain joins TRBV6-5 to TRBJ1-1; 9 nucleotides align to TRBD1. The CDR3 is made up of 14 amino acids. V lost 6 bases, J lost 3 bases, and 5 bases stayed unmatched. CDR1 MNHEY and CDR2 SVGAGI come from the germline V gene. In nucleotides, the CDR3 is TGTGCCAGCAGCACGACAGGGGGGTACACTGAAGCTTTCTTT. It encodes CASSTTGGYTEAFF.